This TCR beta chain derives from a study of T cells after yellow fever vaccination. Study context: Preparation used SMART-Seq v4 Ultra Low Input for the low-cell-number fractions. Study-wide results and limits: Most primary-vaccination clones recurred post-booster (just under 98% CD4, around 90% CD8). Abundant clonotypes from the bulk population could contaminate FACS-sorted repertoires.

Per the germline V gene, CDR1 is MRHNA and CDR2 is SNTAGT. The CDR3 has 15 residues. Trimming removed 4 bases from V and 7 bases from J; junction bases left unmatched: 7. This clonotype came up a few times. Production of TCR cDNA was by 5'RACE template switching, which also added a universal primer site and UMIs. TCRdb reprocessed the 5' RACE reads with MiXCR, giving one entry per CDR3 protein. This sample has more than 65,000 distinct CDR3 sequences; about an eighth occur once, and the top ten carry 20% to 25%. The rearrangement uses TRBV6-4 and TRBJ2-1, with TRBD2 identical over 10 bases. The sample consisted of CD8+ T cells not binding an NS4B(214-222) dextramer, sorted from PBMCs, taken roughly 23 days after the first yellow fever vaccination. The clonotype was recovered from a young man who received the YFV17D yellow fever vaccine. The CDR3 DNA reads TGTGCCAGCAGTGGCGGGACTAGCGCCGGTAATGAGCAGTTCTTC. Amino acid sequence: CASSGGTSAGNEQFF.